This T cell receptor (beta chain) was sequenced during a study of shared clonotypes between healthy human individuals. The V gene lost 4 bases and the J gene lost 8 bases, with 18 bases spanning the gap. The CDR3 totals 16 residues. The germline V gene encodes CDR1 MNHEY and CDR2 SVGAGI. Replicate PCRs for sorted subsets used around 200 ng DNA; this equaled 25,000 to 35,000 T cell genomes. Data came from immunoSEQ multiplex PCR; TCRdb stores just in-frame clones and leaves some out. Seen here are 2 million to 2.5 million clones, more than 90% observed once, and the top ten hold around 0.13%. In the case of this clone: What it recognizes is unknown.

Overall study findings and caveats: The study drew on few donors, limiting represented genetic and exposure-history diversity.

Input material: naive CD4+ T cells sorted from blood. Subset here: CD45RA+ positively selected. This receptor was obtained from a man younger than 35 in good health. The chain links TRBV6-5 to TRBJ1-6; unclear D gene. CDR3 nucleotides: TGTGCCAGCAGTTTCGACACCTTTGGAAGGGATTCACCCCTCCACTTT. Translated: CASSFDTFGRDSPLHF.